This record concerns one TCR beta chain sequence. Its specificity is not known. Normal breast often needed roughly 100-310 mg of tissue for enough DNA. The record originates from a study of early stage breast cancer tumors. Background on the study: Average read coverage per sample was 7.5 to 10-fold. Overall study results and limits: Enriched TCRB sequences shared across patients were mostly commonly generated sequences.

TCRdb's table, derived via immunoSEQ multiplex PCR, lists solely in-frame clones and lacks some. Among some 9,700 clones listed, under 80% were seen once. The V gene lost 5 bases and the J gene lost 10 bases, with 12 bases spanning the gap. CDR3 length equals 11 residues. The germline V gene encodes CDR1 SQVTM and CDR2 ANQGSEA. This sequence joins TRBV29-1 and TRBJ2-1; the D gene could be TRBD1 or TRBD2 (6 bases each). The source material was normal breast tissue next to the tumor. This clonotype originated in a person in their 40s with breast cancer. The CDR3 DNA sequence: TGCAGCGTTAGGGGGGAACCCGAGCAGTTCTTC. It specifies CSVRGEPEQFF.